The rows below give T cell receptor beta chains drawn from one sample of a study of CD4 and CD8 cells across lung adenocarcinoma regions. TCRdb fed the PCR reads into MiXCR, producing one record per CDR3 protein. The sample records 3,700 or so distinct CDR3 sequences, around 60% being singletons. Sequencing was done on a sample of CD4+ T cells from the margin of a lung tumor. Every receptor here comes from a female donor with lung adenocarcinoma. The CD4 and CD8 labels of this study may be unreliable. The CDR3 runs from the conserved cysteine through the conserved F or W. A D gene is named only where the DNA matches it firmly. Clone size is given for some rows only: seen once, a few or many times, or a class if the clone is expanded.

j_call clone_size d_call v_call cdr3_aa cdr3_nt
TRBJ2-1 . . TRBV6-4 CASSGHTDSTVGEQFF TGTGCCAGCAGTGGCCATACGGACAGTACGGTGGGCGAGCAGTTCTTC
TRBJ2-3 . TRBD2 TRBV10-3 CAGSGGLSTETQYF TGTGCGGGGAGCGGGGGCCTCAGCACAGAGACGCAGTATTTC
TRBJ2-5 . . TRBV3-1 CASSHRDSLERGETQYF TGTGCCAGCAGCCACCGGGACTCCTTAGAAAGAGGAGAGACCCAGTACTTC
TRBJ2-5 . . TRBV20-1 CSARKQGPGGRMGETQYF TGCAGTGCGAGAAAACAGGGGCCAGGCGGGAGGATGGGAGAGACCCAGTACTTC
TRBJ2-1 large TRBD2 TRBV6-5 CASRPGLAGYNEQFF TGTGCCAGCAGGCCGGGACTAGCGGGTTACAATGAGCAGTTCTTC
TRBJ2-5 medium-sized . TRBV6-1 CASSERGGQETQYF TGTGCCAGCAGTGAACGGGGCGGCCAAGAGACCCAGTACTTC
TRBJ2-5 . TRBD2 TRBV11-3 CASSRTSGRADGEQYF TGTGCCAGCAGCCGGACTAGCGGGAGGGCCGACGGGGAGCAGTACTTC
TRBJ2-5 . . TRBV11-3 CASSLGGIIGETQYF TGTGCCAGCAGCTTAGGCGGGATAATCGGAGAGACCCAGTACTTC
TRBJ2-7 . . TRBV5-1 CASSFDSGYEQYF TGCGCCAGCAGCTTTGATAGCGGTTACGAGCAGTACTTC
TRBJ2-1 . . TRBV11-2 CASNAISYNEQFF TGTGCCAGCAACGCTATCTCCTACAATGAGCAGTTCTTC
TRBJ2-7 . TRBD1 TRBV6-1 CASLFTGQGDEQYF TGTGCCAGCCTTTTTACGGGACAGGGAGACGAGCAGTACTTC
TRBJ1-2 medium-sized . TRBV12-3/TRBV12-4 CASSLFRVRQGRPNYGYTF TGTGCCAGCAGTTTGTTTCGGGTGAGGCAGGGAAGGCCTAACTATGGCTACACCTTC
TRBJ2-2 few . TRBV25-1 CASSEYKATGELFF TGTGCCAGCAGTGAATATAAAGCCACCGGGGAGCTGTTTTTT
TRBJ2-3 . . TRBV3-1 CASRQQAGATDTQYF TGTGCCAGCAGGCAGCAGGCGGGGGCCACAGATACGCAGTATTTT
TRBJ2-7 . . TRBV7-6 CASSLDEGITYEQYF TGTGCCAGCAGCTTAGACGAGGGAATCACCTACGAGCAGTACTTC
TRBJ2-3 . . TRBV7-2 CASSFGPGPPDTQYF TGTGCCAGCAGCTTTGGACCGGGGCCCCCAGATACGCAGTATTTT
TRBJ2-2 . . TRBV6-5 CASSYGITGELFF TGTGCCAGCAGTTACGGGATAACCGGGGAGCTGTTTTTT
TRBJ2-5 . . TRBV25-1 CASSDNRSGAKKETQYF TGTGCCAGCAGTGATAACAGGTCTGGGGCCAAAAAAGAGACCCAGTACTTC
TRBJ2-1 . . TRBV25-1 CVSSASGDEQFF TGTGTCAGCAGTGCCAGTGGCGATGAGCAGTTCTTC
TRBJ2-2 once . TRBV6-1 CASSDKTRRVSTGKLFF TGTGCCAGCAGTGACAAGACTAGAAGAGTGAGCACCGGGAAGCTGTTTTTT
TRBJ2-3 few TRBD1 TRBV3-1 CASSILAGTGGADTQYF TGTGCCAGCAGCATTCTAGCCGGGACAGGGGGCGCAGATACGCAGTATTTT
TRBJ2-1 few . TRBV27 CASSSIQDNEQFF TGTGCCAGCAGTTCAATACAGGACAATGAGCAGTTCTTC
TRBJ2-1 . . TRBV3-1 CASGGDGSLRRGYNEQFF TGTGCCAGCGGAGGGGACGGTTCTTTAAGGAGAGGCTACAATGAGCAGTTCTTC
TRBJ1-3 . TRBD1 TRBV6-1 CASTPSGGAGNTIYF TGTGCCAGCACTCCGTCAGGGGGCGCCGGAAACACCATATATTTT
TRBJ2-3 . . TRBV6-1 CGSLVRSATDTQYF TGTGGCAGCTTGGTGCGGAGTGCCACAGACACGCAGTATTTC
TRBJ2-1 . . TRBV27 CASSLGSVYNEQFF TGTGCCAGCAGTTTGGGTAGCGTCTACAATGAGCAGTTCTTC
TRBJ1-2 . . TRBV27 CASGTHLNYGYTF TGTGCGTCCGGGACCCATTTAAACTATGGCTACACCTTC
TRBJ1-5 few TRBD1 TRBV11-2 CASSQESDRGLGQPQHF TGTGCCAGCAGCCAAGAGAGCGACAGGGGGCTGGGTCAGCCCCAGCATTTT
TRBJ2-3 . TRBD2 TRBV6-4 CASSLTAASGGSGTDTQYF TGTGCCAGCAGTCTCACGGCGGCTAGCGGGGGATCGGGCACAGATACGCAGTATTTT